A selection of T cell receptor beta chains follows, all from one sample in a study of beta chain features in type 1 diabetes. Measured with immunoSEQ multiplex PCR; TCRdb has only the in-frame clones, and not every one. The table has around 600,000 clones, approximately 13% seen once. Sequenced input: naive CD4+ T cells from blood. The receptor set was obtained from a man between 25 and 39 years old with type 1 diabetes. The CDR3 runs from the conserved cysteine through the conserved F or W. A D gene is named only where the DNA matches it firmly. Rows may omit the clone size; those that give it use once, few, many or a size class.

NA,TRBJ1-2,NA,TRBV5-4,TGTGCCAGCAGCTCGGACAGAGACTATGGCTACACCTTC,CASSSDRDYGYTF
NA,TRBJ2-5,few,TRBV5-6,TGTGCCAGCAGCCCGATCCCAGGTAGAGAGACCCAGTACTTC,CASSPIPGRETQYF
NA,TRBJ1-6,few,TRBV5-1,TGCGCCAGCAGCTTGGAGACGGCTAATTCACCCCTCCACTTT,CASSLETANSPLHF
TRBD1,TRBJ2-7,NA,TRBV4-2,TGTGCCAGCAGCCAAGACGCAGGGGGCTTATCCTACGAGCAGTACTTC,CASSQDAGGLSYEQYF
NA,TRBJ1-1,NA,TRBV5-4,TGTGCCAGCAGCTCTTTACTGAACACTGAAGCTTTCTTT,CASSSLLNTEAFF
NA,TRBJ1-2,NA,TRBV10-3,TGTGCCATCAGTGAGTCGAGACAGACGGAGGGCTACACCTTC,CAISESRQTEGYTF
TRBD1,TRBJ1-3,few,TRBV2,TGTGCCAGCGGAAGGTTCCAGGGGGATTCTGGAAACACCATATATTTT,CASGRFQGDSGNTIYF
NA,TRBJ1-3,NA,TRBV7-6,TGTGCCAGCAGCTTAGCCCAAAGCTCTGGAAACACCATATATTTT,CASSLAQSSGNTIYF
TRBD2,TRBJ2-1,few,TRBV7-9,TGTGCCAGCAGCCGAACCGGGACTAGCGGCTCCAATGAGCAGTTCTTC,CASSRTGTSGSNEQFF
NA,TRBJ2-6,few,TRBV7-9,TGTGCCAGCAGCCAAACTGGGGCCAACGTCCTGACTTTC,CASSQTGANVLTF
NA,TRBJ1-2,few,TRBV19,TGTGCCATTTCGTCCCAGGGGAACTATGGCTACACCTTC,CAISSQGNYGYTF
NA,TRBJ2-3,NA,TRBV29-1,TGCAGCGTTGAACCGGGCAGTCGCACAGATACGCAGTATTTT,CSVEPGSRTDTQYF
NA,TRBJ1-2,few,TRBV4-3,TGCGCCAGCAGCCAAGGGGGGCAGCATGGCTACACCTTC,CASSQGGQHGYTF
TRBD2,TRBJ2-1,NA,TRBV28,TGTGCCAGCGGGTCCAGCGGGGGGATATACAATGAGCAGTTCTTC,CASGSSGGIYNEQFF
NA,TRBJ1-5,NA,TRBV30,TGTGCCTGGAGTGTGGATCGGACAGACAATAGCAATCAGCCCCAGCATTTT,CAWSVDRTDNSNQPQHF
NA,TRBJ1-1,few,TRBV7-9,TGTGCCAGCAGCCCGAACTTAGTTGTGGGGACTGAAGCTTTCTTT,CASSPNLVVGTEAFF
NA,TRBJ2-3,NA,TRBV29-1,TGCAGCGTTGTAGGCCGGGAAGCCAATACGCAGTATTTT,CSVVGREANTQYF
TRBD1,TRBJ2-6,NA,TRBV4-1,TGCGCCAGCAGCCAAGACGGGACAGGGAACGCTGGGGCCAACGTCCTGACTTTC,CASSQDGTGNAGANVLTF
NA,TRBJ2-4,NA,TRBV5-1,TGCGCCAGCAGCGGCCAGGTAGACATTCAGTACTTC,CASSGQVDIQYF
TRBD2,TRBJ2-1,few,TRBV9,TGTGCCAGCAGCGTAGGGGCTAGCGGGTACAATGAGCAGTTCTTC,CASSVGASGYNEQFF
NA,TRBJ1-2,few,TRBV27,TGTGCCAGCAGTCCAACCGGGACGGAAAACTATGGCTACACCTTC,CASSPTGTENYGYTF
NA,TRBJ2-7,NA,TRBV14,TGTGCCAGCAGCCAAGATCGCAGGCAGTACTTC,CASSQDRRQYF
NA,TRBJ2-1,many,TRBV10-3,TGTGCCATCGGCACGCCGCGGAAGCAGTTCTTC,CAIGTPRKQFF
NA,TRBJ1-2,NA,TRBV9,TGTGCCAGCAGCGGAGGCCCGCAAATGAACTATGGCTACACCTTC,CASSGGPQMNYGYTF
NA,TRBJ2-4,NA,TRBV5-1,TGCGCCAGCAACGGCAGATTCCTAGCCAAAAACATTCAGTACTTC,CASNGRFLAKNIQYF
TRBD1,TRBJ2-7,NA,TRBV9,TGTGCCAGCAGCGTGAGCCCCGGACAGGGGGCTTCCGAGCAGTACTTC,CASSVSPGQGASEQYF
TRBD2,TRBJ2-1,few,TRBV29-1,TGCAGCGTGTCAGCGGGGGGCCGGCCCAATGAGCAGTTCTTC,CSVSAGGRPNEQFF
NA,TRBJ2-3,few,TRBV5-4,TGTGCCAGCAGCTTGGAGCCAGATACGCAGTATTTT,CASSLEPDTQYF
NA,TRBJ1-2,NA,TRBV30,TGTGCCTGGAGTGTACAAGGGGAGGTCTATGGCTACACCTTC,CAWSVQGEVYGYTF
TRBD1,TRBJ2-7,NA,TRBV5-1,TGCGCCAGCAGCTTGGGGGACAGCGGCAACGAGCAGTACTTC,CASSLGDSGNEQYF
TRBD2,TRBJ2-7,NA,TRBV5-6,TGTGCCAGCAGCTTAGCGGGGGCGACGAGCTCCTACGAGCAGTACTTC,CASSLAGATSSYEQYF
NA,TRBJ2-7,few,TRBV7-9,TGTGCCAGCAGCATGGACAGCTACTACGAGCAGTACTTC,CASSMDSYYEQYF
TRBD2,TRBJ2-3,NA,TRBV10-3,TGTGCCACCCGGGGGGGCACAGATACGCAGTATTTT,CATRGGTDTQYF
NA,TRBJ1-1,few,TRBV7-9,TGTGCCAGCAGCTTAGCACAGTTGAACACTGAAGCTTTCTTT,CASSLAQLNTEAFF
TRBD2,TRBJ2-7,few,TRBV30,TGTGCCTGGAGTAGGGAGGGTAACTCCTACGAGCAGTACTTC,CAWSREGNSYEQYF
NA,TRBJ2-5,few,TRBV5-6,TGTGCCAGCAGTCACGGACAGCTACAAGAGACCCAGTACTTC,CASSHGQLQETQYF
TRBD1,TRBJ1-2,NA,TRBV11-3,TGTGCCAGCAGCGTCGGAGGGACAGGGGCTAACTATGGCTACACCTTC,CASSVGGTGANYGYTF
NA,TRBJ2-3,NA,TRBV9,TGTGCCAGCAGCGTTGACCCCCTCAGAGTAGATACGCAGTATTTT,CASSVDPLRVDTQYF
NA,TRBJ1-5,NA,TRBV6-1,TGTGCCAGCAGTGAATTGGGACACGCTTTCAATCAGCCCCAGCATTTT,CASSELGHAFNQPQHF
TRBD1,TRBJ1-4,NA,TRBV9,TGTGCCAGCAGTCAGACAGGGGATGACGGAAAACTGTTTTTT,CASSQTGDDGKLFF
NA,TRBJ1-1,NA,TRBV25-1,TGTGCCAGCAGTGAATTAAGAGACACTGAAGCTTTCTTT,CASSELRDTEAFF
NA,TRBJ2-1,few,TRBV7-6,TGTGCCAGCAGCTTAGGGGGAACAGGGAGCTCCTACAATGAGCAGTTCTTC,CASSLGGTGSSYNEQFF
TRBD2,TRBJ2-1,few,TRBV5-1,TGCGCCAGCAGCTTTACTAGCGGGGGGGCCTATGAGCAGTTCTTC,CASSFTSGGAYEQFF
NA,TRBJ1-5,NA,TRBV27,TGTGCCAGCAGTCTCTTTAGCAATCAGCCCCAGCATTTT,CASSLFSNQPQHF
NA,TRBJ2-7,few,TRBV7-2,TGTGCCAGCAGCTATGTCTGGAGGGGCCACGAGCAGTACTTC,CASSYVWRGHEQYF
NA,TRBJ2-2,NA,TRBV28,TGTGCCAGCAGTTTAAACGGGGCCCAGAACACCGGGGAGCTGTTTTTT,CASSLNGAQNTGELFF
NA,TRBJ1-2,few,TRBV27,TGTGCCAGCTCAACCAGGATTAACTATGGCTACACCTTC,CASSTRINYGYTF
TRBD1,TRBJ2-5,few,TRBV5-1,TGCGCCAGCACCACTAACAGGGGGCCGGGGGAGACCCAGTACTTC,CASTTNRGPGETQYF
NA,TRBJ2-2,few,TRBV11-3,TGTGCCAGCAGCCCCCTAGGCACCGGGGAGCTGTTTTTT,CASSPLGTGELFF
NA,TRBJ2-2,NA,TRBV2,TGTGCCAGCAGTGAAGCCGGCAGGGGACGGAACACCGGGGAGCTGTTTTTT,CASSEAGRGRNTGELFF
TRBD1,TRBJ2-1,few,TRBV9,TGTGCCAGCAGCGAGGGGGCCCCCTACAGTCCCTACAATGAGCAGTTCTTC,CASSEGAPYSPYNEQFF
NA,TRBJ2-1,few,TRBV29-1,TGCAGCGTTGAAGGCGGCCGGGAGCAGTTCTTC,CSVEGGREQFF
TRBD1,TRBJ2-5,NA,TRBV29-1,TGCAGCTCTTGGGGACAGGCCCAAGAGACCCAGTACTTC,CSSWGQAQETQYF
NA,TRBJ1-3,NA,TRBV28,TGTGCCAGCAGTTTAGGGTTCGCGAGGGACACCATATATTTT,CASSLGFARDTIYF
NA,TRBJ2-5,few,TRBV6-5,TGTGCCAGCAGTTACTCGGCAGGGTACGGACAAGAGACCCAGTACTTC,CASSYSAGYGQETQYF
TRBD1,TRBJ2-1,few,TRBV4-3,TGCGCCAGCAGCCAAAACAGGGGGCCACCCTACAATGAGCAGTTCTTC,CASSQNRGPPYNEQFF